The clone carrying this T cell receptor beta chain has at least ten counts. Its antigen remains unknown. The V and J ends lost 3 bases and 3 bases respectively, with 9 bases between them. The CDR3 consists of 12 residues. From germline, CDR1 is DFQATT and CDR2 SNEGSKA (reference sequence). The data belong to a study of CD8 T cells in ankylosing spondylitis. General study points: Blood of patients with ankylosing spondylitis appeared to be characterized by a TCR beta motif of eight highly homologous variants.

TCRdb re-derived calls from the 5' RACE reads in MiXCR, one entry per CDR3 protein. The sample holds 500,000 or so distinct CDR3 sequences, approximately 5% seen once. The chain employs TRBV20-1 and TRBJ2-7; D possibly corresponds to TRBD1 (6 bases). The TCR was taken from a male donor with ankylosing spondylitis. Sequences were obtained from blood, either unsorted or a sorted T cell fraction (not recorded which). The CDR3 coding sequence is TGCAGTGCTAGGGACAGACTCTACGAGCAGTACTTC. Protein: CSARDRLYEQYF.